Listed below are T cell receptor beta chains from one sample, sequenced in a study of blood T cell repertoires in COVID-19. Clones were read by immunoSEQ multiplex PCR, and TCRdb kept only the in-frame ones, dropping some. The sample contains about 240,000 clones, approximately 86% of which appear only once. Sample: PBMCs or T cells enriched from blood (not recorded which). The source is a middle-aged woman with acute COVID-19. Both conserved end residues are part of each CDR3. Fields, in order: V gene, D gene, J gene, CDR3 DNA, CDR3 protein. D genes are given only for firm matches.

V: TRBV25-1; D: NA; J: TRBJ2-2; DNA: TGTGCCAGCTCAAGCGGTAGGGAGGACACCGGGGAGCTGTTTTTT; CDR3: CASSSGREDTGELFF
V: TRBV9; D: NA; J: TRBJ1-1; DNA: TGTGCCAGCAGCGTAATAGAGACTGAAGCTTTCTTT; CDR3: CASSVIETEAFF
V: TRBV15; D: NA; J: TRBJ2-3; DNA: TGTGCCACCAGCAGAGGAGGGCAGGGCACAGATACGCAGTATTTT; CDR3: CATSRGGQGTDTQYF
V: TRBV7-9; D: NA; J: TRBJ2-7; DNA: TGTGCCAGCAGCTTAGGTATTGGCAGGGAATCCTACGAGCAGTACTTC; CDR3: CASSLGIGRESYEQYF
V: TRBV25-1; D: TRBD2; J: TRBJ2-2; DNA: TGTGCCAGCAGTGGGTTTGCGGGAGGGCGAACCGGGGAGCTGTTTTTT; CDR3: CASSGFAGGRTGELFF
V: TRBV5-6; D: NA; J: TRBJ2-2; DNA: TGTGCCAGCACCAAGATTGGAGCTACACCAAACACCGGGGAGCTGTTTTTT; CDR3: CASTKIGATPNTGELFF
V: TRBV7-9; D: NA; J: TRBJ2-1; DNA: TGTGCCAGCAGCTTAGTCCAGCGGAGCTCCTACAATGAGCAGTTCTTC; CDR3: CASSLVQRSSYNEQFF
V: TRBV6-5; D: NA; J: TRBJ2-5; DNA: TGTGCCAGCAACCCTGGGTCAGGGGAAGAGACCCAGTACTTC; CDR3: CASNPGSGEETQYF
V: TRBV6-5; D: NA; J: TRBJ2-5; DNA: TGTGCCAGCAGCCCGGGACACTCTCAAGAGACCCAGTACTTC; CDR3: CASSPGHSQETQYF
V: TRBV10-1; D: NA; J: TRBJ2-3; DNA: TGCGCCAGCAGTGAGTCTGGCGGGAGCACAGATACGCAGTATTTT; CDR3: CASSESGGSTDTQYF
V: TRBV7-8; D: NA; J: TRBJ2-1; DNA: TGTGCCAGCAGTTCCCCCAGGTTTAGGGGTGAGAAGTTCTTC; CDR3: CASSSPRFRGEKFF
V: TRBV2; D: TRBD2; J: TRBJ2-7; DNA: TGTGCCAGCATTGGATCGTCGGGACTAGCAATTTACGAGCAGTACTTC; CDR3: CASIGSSGLAIYEQYF
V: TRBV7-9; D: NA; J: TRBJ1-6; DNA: TGTGCCAGCAGCCCCTTAGCACGCAGGGGCTTGAGTTCACCCCTCCACTTT; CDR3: CASSPLARRGLSSPLHF
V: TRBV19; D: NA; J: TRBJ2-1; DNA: TGTGCCAGTAGTATAATCCCCCCAACCGGTATTTACAATGAGCAGTTCTTC; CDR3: CASSIIPPTGIYNEQFF
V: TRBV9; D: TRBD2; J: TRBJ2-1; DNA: TGTGCCAGCAGCGTAGTGACTAGCAGCTACAATGAGCAGTTCTTC; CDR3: CASSVVTSSYNEQFF
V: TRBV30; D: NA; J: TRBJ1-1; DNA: TGTGCCTGGAGTGCCGGCCAGGCAAACACTGAAGCTTTCTTT; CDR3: CAWSAGQANTEAFF
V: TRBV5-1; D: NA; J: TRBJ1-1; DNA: TGCGCCAGCAGCTTAGAACAGGGAGTCACTGAAGCTTTCTTT; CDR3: CASSLEQGVTEAFF
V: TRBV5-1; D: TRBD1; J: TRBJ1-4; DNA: TGCGCCAGCACCCCGACCGGGACAGGGGGTGAAAAACTGTTTTTT; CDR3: CASTPTGTGGEKLFF